This T cell receptor beta chain was documented in a study of T-cell reconstitution after alpha-beta-depleted transplantation in children (dated by TCRdb to 2016 to 2018). With respect to the entire study: Using TCR repertoire profiling, the study followed T-cell immune reconstitution in a quantitative way in children after TCRalphabeta/CD19-depleted allogeneic hematopoietic cell transplantation. Broad study findings and their caveats: In some patients, high TCRbeta diversity at day 60 was attributed to recipient T cells and intrathymic progenitors that had survived conditioning. The apparently early recovery of alphabetaT-cell counts about two months after transplant reportedly depended on only several hundred rapidly expanded clones that came from non-depleted graft cells. Over the following months the frequencies of hyperexpanded clones went down, and after one year T-cell counts and TCRbeta diversity were mostly credited to newly produced T cells.

This clonotype was observed a handful of times. The clone's antigen remains unknown. Base qualities are missing; no much larger clone stands one base away. The protocol used for the library was PCR. Reads for this sample came from an Illumina HiSeq 2500. TCR libraries were prepared with molecular barcoding, using unique molecular identifiers to normalize TCRbeta repertoire quantification. TCRdb ran its own pipeline on the public reads, namely fastp trimming at Q25 and MiXCR clone calling, and kept in-frame beta chains. Merged by CDR3 protein, the rows form single entries marked with the most common genes and DNA. The sample table shows about 490,000 distinct CDR3 sequences, and about 10% are seen once. The biggest ten clones account for 2% of the sample. Taken from cysteine to phenylalanine, the CDR3 has 14 residues. Only the CDR3 portion is preserved as DNA: 42 bases, with reading frame beginning at the first base. CDR1 and CDR2 are drawn from the germline V gene: ENHRY, SYGVKD. V drops 0 bases and J drops 4 bases, leaving 9 bases in between.

Read against the paper, the sample's treatment or condition label means: allogeneic hematopoietic cell transplantation with graft depleted of TCRalphabeta T cells and CD19 B cells. TCRalphabeta/CD19-depleted allogeneic hematopoietic cell grafts were given to the transplant recipients, all of whom were children. The TCR comes from a child aged 2 to 15 with inherited bone marrow failure, due to receive a stem cell transplant. The sequencing used PBMCs, collected before TCRalphabeta/CD19-depleted stem cell transplant. This sequence uses TRBV10-3 and TRBJ1-2; the D gene lacks a confident call. The CDR3 region: CAISESPEGYGYTF. The DNA reads TGTGCCATCAGTGAGTCCCCGGAAGGCTATGGCTACACCTTC.